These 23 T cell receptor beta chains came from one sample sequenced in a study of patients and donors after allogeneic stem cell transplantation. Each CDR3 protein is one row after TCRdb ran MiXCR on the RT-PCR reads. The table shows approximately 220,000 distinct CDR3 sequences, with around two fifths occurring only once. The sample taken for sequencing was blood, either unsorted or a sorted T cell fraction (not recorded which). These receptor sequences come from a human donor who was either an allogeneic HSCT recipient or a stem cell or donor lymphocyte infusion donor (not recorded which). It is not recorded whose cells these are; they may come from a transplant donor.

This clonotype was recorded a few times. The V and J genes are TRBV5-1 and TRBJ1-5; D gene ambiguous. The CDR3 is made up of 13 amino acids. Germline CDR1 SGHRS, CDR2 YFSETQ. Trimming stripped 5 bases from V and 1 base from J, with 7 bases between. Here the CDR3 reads CASSVNSNQPQHF. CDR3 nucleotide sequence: TGCGCCAGCAGTGTCAACAGCAATCAGCCCCAGCATTTT.

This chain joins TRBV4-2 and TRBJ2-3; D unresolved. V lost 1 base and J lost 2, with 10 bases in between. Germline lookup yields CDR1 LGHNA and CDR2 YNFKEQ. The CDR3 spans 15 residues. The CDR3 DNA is TGTGCCAGCAGCCAAGGACCCCACGACACAGATACGCAGTATTTT. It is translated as CASSQGPHDTDTQYF.

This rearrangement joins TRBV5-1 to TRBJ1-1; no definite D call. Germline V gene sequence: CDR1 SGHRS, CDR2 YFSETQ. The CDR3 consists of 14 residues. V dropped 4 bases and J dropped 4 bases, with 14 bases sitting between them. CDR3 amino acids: CASSPDHGGTEAFF. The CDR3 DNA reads TGCGCCAGCAGCCCGGACCACGGAGGCACTGAAGCTTTCTTT.

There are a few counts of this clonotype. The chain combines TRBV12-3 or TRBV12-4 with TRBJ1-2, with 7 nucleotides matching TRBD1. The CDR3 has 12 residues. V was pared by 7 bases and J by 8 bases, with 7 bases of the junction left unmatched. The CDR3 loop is CASTPTGRGYTF. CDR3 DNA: TGTGCCAGCACCCCGACAGGGAGGGGCTACACCTTC.

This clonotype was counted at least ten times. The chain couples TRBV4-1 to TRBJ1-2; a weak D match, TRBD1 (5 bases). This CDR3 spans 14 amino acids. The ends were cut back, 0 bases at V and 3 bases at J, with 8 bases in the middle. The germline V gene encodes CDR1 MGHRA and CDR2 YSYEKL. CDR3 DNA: TGCGCCAGCAGCCAAGACAGGGTCGACTATGGCTACACCTTC. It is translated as CASSQDRVDYGYTF.

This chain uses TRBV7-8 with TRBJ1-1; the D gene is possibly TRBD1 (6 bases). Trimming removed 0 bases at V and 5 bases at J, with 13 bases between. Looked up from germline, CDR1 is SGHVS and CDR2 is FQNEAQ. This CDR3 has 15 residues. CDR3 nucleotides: TGTGCCAGCAGCTTAGCGCTCAGAGGGGGGACTGAAGCTTTCTTT. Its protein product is CASSLALRGGTEAFF.

In DNA, the CDR3 is TGTGCCAGCATTAGAGGAAGCTCCTATAATTCACCCCTCCACTTT. Amino acid sequence: CASIRGSSYNSPLHF. This chain joins TRBV28 and TRBJ1-6; D ambiguous. Germline V lookup: CDR1 MDHEN, CDR2 SYDVKM. The CDR3 totals 15 residues. V was cut by 7 bases and J by 0 bases, with 10 bases left in between.

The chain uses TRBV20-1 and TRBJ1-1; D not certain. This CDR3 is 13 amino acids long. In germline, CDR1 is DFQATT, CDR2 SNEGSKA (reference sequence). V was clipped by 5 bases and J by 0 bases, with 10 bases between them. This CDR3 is CSASDGLNTEAFF. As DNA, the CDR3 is TGCAGTGCTTCTGACGGCCTGAACACTGAAGCTTTCTTT.

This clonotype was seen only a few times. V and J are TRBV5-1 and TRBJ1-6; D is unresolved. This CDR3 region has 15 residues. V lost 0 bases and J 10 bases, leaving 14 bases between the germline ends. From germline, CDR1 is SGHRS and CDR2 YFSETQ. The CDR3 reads CASSLDEVLKSPLHF. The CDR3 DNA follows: TGCGCCAGCAGCTTGGATGAAGTTTTAAAGTCACCCCTCCACTTT.

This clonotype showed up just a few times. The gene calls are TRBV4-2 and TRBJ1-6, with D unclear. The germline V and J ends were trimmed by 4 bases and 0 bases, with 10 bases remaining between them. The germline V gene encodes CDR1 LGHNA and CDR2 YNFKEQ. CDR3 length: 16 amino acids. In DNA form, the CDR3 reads TGTGCCAGCAGCCCCCACCAAGCCTCCTATAATTCACCCCTCCACTTT. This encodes CASSPHQASYNSPLHF.

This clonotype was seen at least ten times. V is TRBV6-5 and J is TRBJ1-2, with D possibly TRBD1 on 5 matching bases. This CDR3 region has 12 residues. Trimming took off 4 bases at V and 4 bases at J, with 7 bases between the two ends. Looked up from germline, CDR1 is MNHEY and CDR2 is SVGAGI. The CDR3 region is CASSSGSYGYTF. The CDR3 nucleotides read TGTGCCAGCAGTTCAGGGTCCTATGGCTACACCTTC.

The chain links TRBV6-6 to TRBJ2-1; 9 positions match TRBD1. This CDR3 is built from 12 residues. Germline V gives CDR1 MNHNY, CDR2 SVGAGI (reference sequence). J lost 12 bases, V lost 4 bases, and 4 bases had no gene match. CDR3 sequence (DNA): TGTGCCAGCAGTTCACCGGGACAGGGGCAGTTCTTC. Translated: CASSSPGQGQFF.

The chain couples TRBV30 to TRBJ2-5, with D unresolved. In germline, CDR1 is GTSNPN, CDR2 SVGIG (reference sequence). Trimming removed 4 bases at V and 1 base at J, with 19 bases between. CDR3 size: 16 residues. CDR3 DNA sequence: TGTGCCTGGACGAGTCCGGCCCAGACACTCCAAGAGACCCAGTACTTC. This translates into CAWTSPAQTLQETQYF. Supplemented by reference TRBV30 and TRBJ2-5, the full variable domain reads SQTIHQWPATLVQPVGSPLSLECTVEGTSNPNLYWYRQAAGRGLQLLFYSVGIGQISSEVPQNLSASRPQDRQFILSSKKLLLSDSGFYLCAWTSPAQTLQETQYFGPGTRLLVL.

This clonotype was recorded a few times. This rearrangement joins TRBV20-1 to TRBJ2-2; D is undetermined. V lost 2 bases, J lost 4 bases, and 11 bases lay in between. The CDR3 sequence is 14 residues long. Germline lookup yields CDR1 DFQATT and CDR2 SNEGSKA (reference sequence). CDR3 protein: CSARLWWSTGELFF. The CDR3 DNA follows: TGCAGTGCTAGACTTTGGTGGTCCACCGGGGAGCTGTTTTTT.

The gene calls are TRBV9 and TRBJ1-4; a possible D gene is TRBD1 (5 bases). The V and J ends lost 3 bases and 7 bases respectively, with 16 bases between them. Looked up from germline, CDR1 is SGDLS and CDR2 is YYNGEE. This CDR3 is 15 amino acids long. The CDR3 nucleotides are TGTGCCAGCAGCGCCCATAGGGGCAAGGGTGAAAAACTGTTTTTT. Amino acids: CASSAHRGKGEKLFF.

CDR3 DNA sequence: TGTGCCAGCAGCTCTCCTAACACTGAAGCTTTCTTT. Protein sequence: CASSSPNTEAFF. V is TRBV7-8 and J is TRBJ1-1; D uncertain. The length of the CDR3 is 12 residues. V shed 4 bases and J shed 2 bases, with 5 bases lying between them. Germline-derived CDR1 and CDR2 are SGHVS and FQNEAQ.

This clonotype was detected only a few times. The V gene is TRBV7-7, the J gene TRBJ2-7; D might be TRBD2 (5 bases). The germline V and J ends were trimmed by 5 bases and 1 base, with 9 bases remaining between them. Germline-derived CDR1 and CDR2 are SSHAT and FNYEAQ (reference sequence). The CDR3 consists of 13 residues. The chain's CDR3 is CASSRGLSYEQYF. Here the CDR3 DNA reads TGTGCCAGCAGCCGAGGGCTTTCCTACGAGCAGTACTTC.

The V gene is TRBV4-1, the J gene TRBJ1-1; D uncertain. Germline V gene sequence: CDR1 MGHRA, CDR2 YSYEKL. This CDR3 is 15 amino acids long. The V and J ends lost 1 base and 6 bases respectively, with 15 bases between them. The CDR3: CASSQGPSQPAEAFF. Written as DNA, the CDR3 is TGCGCCAGCAGCCAAGGGCCTTCACAGCCCGCTGAAGCTTTCTTT.

CDR3 in amino acids: CASSPRGTQSDTQYF. CDR3 in DNA: TGTGCCAGCAGCCCCAGGGGGACTCAATCAGATACGCAGTATTTT. This chain connects TRBV11-2 to TRBJ2-3; weak D call: TRBD1 (7 bases). This CDR3 has 15 amino acids. The germline V gene encodes CDR1 SGHAT and CDR2 FQNNGV. Trimming took off 5 bases at V and 4 bases at J, with 16 bases between the two ends.

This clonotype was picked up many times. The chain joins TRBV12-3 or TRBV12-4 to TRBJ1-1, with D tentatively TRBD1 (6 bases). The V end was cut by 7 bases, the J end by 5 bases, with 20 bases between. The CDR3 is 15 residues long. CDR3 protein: CASTKSGGARTEAFF. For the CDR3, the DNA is TGTGCCAGCACCAAATCGGGGGGGGCACGGACTGAAGCTTTCTTT.

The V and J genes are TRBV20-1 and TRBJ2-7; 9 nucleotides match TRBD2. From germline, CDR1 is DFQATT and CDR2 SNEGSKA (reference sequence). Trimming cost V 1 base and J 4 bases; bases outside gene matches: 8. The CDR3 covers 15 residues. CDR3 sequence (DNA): TGCAGTGCTAGAGTTGCGGGGGGGGCGAGATACGAGCAGTACTTC. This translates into CSARVAGGARYEQYF.

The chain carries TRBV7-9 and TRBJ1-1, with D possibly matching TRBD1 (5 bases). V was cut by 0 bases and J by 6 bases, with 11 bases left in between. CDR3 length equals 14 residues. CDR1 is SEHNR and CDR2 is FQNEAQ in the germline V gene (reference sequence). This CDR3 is CASSLAARGAEAFF. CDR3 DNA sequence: TGTGCCAGCAGCTTAGCCGCTCGAGGGGCTGAAGCTTTCTTT.

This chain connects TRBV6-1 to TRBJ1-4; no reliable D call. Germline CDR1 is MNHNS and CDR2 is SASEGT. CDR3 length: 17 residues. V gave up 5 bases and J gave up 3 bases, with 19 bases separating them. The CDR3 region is CASSTLRRRLSNEKLFF. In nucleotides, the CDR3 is TGTGCCAGCAGTACACTGAGACGACGGCTCTCTAATGAAAAACTGTTTTTT.